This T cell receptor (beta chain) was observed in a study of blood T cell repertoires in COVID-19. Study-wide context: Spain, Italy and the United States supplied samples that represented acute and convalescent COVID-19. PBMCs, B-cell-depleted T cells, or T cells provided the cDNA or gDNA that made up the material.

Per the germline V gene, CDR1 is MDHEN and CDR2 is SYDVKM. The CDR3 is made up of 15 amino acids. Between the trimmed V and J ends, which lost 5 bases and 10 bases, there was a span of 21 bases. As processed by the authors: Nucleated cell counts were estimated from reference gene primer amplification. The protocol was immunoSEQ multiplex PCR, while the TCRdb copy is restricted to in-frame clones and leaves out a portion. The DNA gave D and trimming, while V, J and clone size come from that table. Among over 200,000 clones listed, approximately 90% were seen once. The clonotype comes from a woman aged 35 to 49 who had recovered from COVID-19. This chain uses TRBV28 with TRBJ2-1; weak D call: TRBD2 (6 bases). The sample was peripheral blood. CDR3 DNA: TGTGCCAGCAGTCCGGGGCCAGCGGGCCGGGGGGAGCAGTTCTTC. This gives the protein CASSPGPAGRGEQFF.